The 4 T cell receptor beta chains presented below share a single source sample, sequenced in a study of T-cell memory formation after mild COVID-19. Via MiXCR, TCRdb re-called the 5' RACE reads, giving one row per CDR3 protein. The profile shows roughly 580,000 distinct CDR3 sequences, approximately 18% of them singletons. Input material: PBMCs or a T cell subset sorted from them (not recorded which). The receptors originated from an adult woman who had mild COVID-19 (a few samples of this study predate the infection). Cell type and time point are not known.

The sample holds a few counts of this clonotype. The rearrangement uses TRBV11-2 and TRBJ1-2, with D perhaps matching TRBD1 (5 bases). V was pared by 5 bases and J by 5 bases, with 21 bases between. Germline V CDR1 and CDR2: SGHAT, FQNNGV. This CDR3 comprises 16 residues. CDR3 in amino acids: CASSPNVGTRTYGYTF. For the CDR3, the DNA is TGTGCCAGCAGCCCGAACGTCGGGACGCGGACGTATGGCTACACCTTC.

The J gene is TRBJ2-1, the V gene TRBV2; 10 positions agree with TRBD2. The CDR3 contains 14 residues. V gave up 8 bases and J gave up 7 bases; unmatched junction bases: 8. Germline V CDR1 and CDR2: SNHLY, FYNNEI. The chain's CDR3 is CASGSGGAENEQFF. The CDR3 nucleotides are TGTGCCAGCGGAAGCGGGGGGGCCGAAAATGAGCAGTTCTTC.

The CDR3 DNA sequence: TGTGCCAGCAGCGTAGCTTCCTGGGTGGAGACCCAGTACTTC. This gives the protein CASSVASWVETQYF. The chain combines TRBV9 with TRBJ2-5, with D unresolved. CDR1 and CDR2 from the germline V gene are SGDLS and YYNGEE. There are 14 residues in the CDR3. Trimming shortened V by 0 bases and J by 5 bases, and 11 bases separated the two germline ends.

A few counts support this clonotype. The gene calls are TRBV7-9 and TRBJ1-1, with 10 bases fitting TRBD1. The ends lost 4 bases at V and 0 bases at J; junction bases unmatched: 8. Looked up from germline, CDR1 is SEHNR and CDR2 is FQNEAQ (reference sequence). This CDR3 comprises 17 residues. In DNA form, the CDR3 reads TGTGCCAGCAGCTCGATTCCGGGACAGGGGATGAACACTGAAGCTTTCTTT. It encodes CASSSIPGQGMNTEAFF.